This entry features one TCR beta chain sequence. Its antigen is unknown. Base quality data are lacking; no much larger clone is found one base away. From a lookup of the germline V gene (reference sequence), CDR1 and CDR2 are SEHNR and FQNEAQ. At the junction V is shortened by 1 base and J by 3 bases; bases outside the gene matches: 10. The CDR3 starts with the cysteine, ends with the phenylalanine, and has 17 residues. The DNA shown is the 51-base CDR3, in frame from base 1. Libraries were prepared through RT-PCR. TCRdb shows the sequencer as Illumina HiSeq 2500. TCRdb cleaned the public reads at Q25 with fastp, built clones with MiXCR and kept in-frame beta chains. Rows with a matching CDR3 protein are joined into one entry that keeps the most common DNA and genes. This sample lists roughly 700,000 distinct CDR3 sequences; around 13% were detected once. Jointly, the top ten make up around 7% of the sample.

The data were taken from a study of response to subunit inactivated influenza vaccine (dated 2018 in TCRdb). A note on the overall study: Deep quantitative profiling of the T cell receptor repertoire was used in the study to follow responses to a trivalent subunit inactivated influenza vaccine. Broader findings and caveats from the paper: The authors suggested that each seasonal influenza vaccination may recruit only a limited number of new T cells.

The source material was PBMCs from blood, sampled around 14 days before vaccination. Recombination joined TRBV7-9 with TRBJ2-3, and 7 bases in between align with TRBD2. The clonotype was recovered from a man between 50 and 59 years old who received an inactivated influenza vaccine. Donor details come from another sample of the same person, matched by shared clones. The DNA sequence is given as TGTGCCAGCAGCTTAGGGCCGGCGGGAGTAGGGACAGATACGCAGTATTTT. The resulting protein is CASSLGPAGVGTDTQYF.